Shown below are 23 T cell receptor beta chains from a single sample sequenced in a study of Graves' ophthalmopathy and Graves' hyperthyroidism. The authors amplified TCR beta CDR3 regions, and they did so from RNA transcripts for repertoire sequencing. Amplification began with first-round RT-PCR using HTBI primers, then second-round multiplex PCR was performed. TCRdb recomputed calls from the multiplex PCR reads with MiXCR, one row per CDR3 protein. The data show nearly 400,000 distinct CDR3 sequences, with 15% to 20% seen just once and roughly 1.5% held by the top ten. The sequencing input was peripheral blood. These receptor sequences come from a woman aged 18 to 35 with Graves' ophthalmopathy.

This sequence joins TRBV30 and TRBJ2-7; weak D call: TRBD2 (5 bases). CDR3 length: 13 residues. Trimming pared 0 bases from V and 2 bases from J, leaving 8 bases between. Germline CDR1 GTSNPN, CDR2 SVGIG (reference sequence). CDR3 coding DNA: TGTGCCTGGAGTGTAGGGAGTACCTACGAGCAGTACTTC. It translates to CAWSVGSTYEQYF.

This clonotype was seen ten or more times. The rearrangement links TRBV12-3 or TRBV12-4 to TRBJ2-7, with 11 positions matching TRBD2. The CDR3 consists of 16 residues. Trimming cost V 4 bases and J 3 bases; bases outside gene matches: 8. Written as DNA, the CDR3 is TGTGCCAGCAGTTGCTGGACTAGCGGGTTAGACTACGAGCAGTACTTC. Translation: CASSCWTSGLDYEQYF.

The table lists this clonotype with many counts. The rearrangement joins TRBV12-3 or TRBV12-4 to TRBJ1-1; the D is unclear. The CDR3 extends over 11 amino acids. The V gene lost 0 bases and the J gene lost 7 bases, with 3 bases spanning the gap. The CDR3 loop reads CASSLALEAFF. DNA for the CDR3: TGTGCCAGCAGTTTAGCGCTTGAAGCTTTCTTT.

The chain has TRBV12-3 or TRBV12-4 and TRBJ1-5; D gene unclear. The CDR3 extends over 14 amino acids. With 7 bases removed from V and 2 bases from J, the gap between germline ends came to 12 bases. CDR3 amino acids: CASTVGGRNQPQHF. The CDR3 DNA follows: TGTGCCAGCACCGTGGGAGGGCGCAATCAGCCCCAGCATTTT.

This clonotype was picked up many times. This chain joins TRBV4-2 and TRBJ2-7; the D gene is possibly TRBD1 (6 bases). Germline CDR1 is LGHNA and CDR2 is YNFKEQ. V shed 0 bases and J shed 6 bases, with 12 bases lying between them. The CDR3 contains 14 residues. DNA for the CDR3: TGTGCCAGCAGCCAAGAGACAGGTTCGGTCGAGCAGTACTTC. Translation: CASSQETGSVEQYF.

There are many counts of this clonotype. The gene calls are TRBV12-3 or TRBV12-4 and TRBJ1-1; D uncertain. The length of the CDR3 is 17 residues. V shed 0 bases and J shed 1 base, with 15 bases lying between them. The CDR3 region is CASSLAPQTGGNTEAFF. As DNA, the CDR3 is TGTGCCAGCAGTTTAGCGCCCCAGACCGGTGGGAACACTGAAGCTTTCTTT.

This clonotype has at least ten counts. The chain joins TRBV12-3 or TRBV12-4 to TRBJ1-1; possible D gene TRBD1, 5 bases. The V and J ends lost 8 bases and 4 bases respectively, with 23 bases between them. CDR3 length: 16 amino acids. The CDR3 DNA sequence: TGTGCCAGCTCAGTTTCATTAAGGGGCGGGAGCACTGAAGCTTTCTTT. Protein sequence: CASSVSLRGGSTEAFF.

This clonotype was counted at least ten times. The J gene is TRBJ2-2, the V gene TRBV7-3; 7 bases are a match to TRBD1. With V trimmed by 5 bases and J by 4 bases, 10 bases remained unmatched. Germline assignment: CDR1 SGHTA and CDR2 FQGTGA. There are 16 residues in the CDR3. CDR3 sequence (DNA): TGTGCCAGCAGCACACGACAGGGCTCGGGCACCGGGGAGCTGTTTTTT. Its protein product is CASSTRQGSGTGELFF. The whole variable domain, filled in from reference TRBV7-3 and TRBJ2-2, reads GAGVSQTPSNKVTEKGKYVELRCDPISGHTALYWYRQSLGQGPEFLIYFQGTGAADDSGLPNDRFFAVRPEGSVSTLKIQRTERGDSAVYLCASSTRQGSGTGELFFGEGSRLTVL.

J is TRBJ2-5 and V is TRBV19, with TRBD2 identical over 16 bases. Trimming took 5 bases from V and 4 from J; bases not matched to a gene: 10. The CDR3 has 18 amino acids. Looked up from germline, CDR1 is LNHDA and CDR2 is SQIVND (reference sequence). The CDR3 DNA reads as TGTGCCAGTAGTTCCATCCCGGGACTAGCGGGAGGGCGAGAGACCCAGTACTTC. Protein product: CASSSIPGLAGGRETQYF.

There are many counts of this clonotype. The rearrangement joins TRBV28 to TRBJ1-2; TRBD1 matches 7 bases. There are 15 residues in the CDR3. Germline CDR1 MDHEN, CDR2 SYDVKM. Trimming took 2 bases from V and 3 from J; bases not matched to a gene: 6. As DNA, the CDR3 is TGTGCCAGCAGTTTAACAGGGGAAAGGTACTATGGCTACACCTTC. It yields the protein CASSLTGERYYGYTF.

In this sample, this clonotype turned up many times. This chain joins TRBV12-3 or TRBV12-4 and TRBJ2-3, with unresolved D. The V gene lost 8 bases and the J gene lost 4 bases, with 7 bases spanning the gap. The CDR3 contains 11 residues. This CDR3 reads CASGTSDTQYF. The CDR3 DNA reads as TGTGCCAGCGGAACTTCAGATACGCAGTATTTT.

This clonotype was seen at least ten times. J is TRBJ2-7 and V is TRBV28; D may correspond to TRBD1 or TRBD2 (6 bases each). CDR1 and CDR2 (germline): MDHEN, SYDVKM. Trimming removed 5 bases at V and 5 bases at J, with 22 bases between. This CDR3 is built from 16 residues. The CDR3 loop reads CASSASGASRVDEQYF. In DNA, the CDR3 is TGTGCCAGCAGTGCCTCGGGGGCGTCTAGGGTAGACGAGCAGTACTTC.

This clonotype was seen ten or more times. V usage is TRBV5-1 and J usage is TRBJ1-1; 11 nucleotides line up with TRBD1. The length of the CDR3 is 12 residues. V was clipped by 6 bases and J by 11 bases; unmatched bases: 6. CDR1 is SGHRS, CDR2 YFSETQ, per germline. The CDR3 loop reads CASNVDRGRAFF. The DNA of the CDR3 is TGCGCCAGCAACGTGGACAGGGGGCGGGCTTTCTTT. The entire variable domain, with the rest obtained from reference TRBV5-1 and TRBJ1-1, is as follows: KAGVTQTPRYLIKTRGQQVTLSCSPISGHRSVSWYQQTPGQGLQFLFEYFSETQRNKGNFPGRFSGRQFSNSRSEMNVSTLELGDSALYLCASNVDRGRAFFGQGTRLTVV.

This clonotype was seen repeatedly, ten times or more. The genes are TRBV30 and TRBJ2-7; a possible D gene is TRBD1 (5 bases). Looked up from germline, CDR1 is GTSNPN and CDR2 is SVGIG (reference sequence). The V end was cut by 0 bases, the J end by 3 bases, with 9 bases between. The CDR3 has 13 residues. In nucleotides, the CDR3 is TGTGCCTGGAGTGTCTCCACAGGCTACGAGCAGTACTTC. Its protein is CAWSVSTGYEQYF.

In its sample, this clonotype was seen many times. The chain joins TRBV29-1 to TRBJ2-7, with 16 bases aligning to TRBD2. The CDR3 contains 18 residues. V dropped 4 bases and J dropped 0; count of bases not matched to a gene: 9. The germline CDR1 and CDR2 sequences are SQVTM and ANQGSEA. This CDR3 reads CSVGPGTSGRAASYEQYF. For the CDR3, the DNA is TGCAGCGTTGGCCCCGGGACTAGCGGGAGGGCTGCCTCCTACGAGCAGTACTTC.

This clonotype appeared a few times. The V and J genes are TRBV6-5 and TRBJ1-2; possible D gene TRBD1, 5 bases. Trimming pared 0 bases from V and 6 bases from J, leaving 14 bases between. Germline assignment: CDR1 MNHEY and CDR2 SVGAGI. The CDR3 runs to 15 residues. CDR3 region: CASSYSGGRNDGYTF. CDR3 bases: TGTGCCAGCAGTTACTCGGGGGGGAGGAATGATGGCTACACCTTC.

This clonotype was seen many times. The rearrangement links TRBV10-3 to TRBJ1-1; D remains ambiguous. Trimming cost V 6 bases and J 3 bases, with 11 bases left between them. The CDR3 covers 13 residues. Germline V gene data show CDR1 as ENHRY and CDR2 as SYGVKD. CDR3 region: CAIRTPLDTEAFF. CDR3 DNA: TGTGCCATCAGGACACCTTTAGACACTGAAGCTTTCTTT.

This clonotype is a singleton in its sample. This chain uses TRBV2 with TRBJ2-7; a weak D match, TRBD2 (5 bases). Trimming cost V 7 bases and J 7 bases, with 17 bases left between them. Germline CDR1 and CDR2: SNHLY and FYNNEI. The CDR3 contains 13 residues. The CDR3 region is CASIRETYEEQYF. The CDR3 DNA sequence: TGTGCCAGCATAAGGGAGACATACGAGGAGCAGTACTTC.

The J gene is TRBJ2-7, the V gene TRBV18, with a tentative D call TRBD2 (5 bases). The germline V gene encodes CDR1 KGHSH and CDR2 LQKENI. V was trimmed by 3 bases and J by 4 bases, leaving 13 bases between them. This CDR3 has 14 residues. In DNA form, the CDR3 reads TGTGCCAGCTCACCGGGTGGCAGAGGGTACGAGCAGTACTTC. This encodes CASSPGGRGYEQYF. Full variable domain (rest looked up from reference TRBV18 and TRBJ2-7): NAGVMQNPRHLVRRRGQEARLRCSPMKGHSHVYWYRQLPEEGLKFMVYLQKENIIDESGMPKERFSAEFPKEGPSILRIQQVVRGDSAAYFCASSPGGRGYEQYFGPGTRLTVT.

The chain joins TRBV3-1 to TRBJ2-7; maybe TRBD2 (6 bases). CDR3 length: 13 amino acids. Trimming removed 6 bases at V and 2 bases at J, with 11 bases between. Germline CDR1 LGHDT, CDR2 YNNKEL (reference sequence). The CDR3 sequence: CASRRWEAYEQYF. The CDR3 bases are TGTGCCAGCAGGCGTTGGGAGGCCTACGAGCAGTACTTC.

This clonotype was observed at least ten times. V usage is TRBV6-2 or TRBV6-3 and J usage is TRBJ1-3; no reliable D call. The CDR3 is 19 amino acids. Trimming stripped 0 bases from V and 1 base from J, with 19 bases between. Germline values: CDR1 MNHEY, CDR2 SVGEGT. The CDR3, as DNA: TGTGCCAGCAGTTACTCCCGGCGAGGCGGGAGGCTTTCTGGAAACACCATATATTTT. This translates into CASSYSRRGGRLSGNTIYF.

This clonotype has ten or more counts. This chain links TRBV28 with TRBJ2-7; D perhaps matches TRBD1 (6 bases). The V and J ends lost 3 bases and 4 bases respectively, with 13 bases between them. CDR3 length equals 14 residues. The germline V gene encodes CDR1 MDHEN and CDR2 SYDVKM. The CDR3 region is CASSLVRGRYEQYF. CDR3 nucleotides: TGTGCCAGCAGTTTGGTCAGGGGAAGATACGAGCAGTACTTC. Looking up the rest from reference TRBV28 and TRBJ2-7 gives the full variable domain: DVKVTQSSRYLVKRTGEKVFLECVQDMDHENMFWYRQDPGLGLRLIYFSYDVKMKEKGDIPEGYSVSREKKERFSLILESASTNQTSMYLCASSLVRGRYEQYFGPGTRLTVT.

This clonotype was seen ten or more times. The CDR3 bases are TGCAGTGCCCAGAGACAGGGGGCGGGAACCACTGAAGCTTTCTTT. Translation gives CSAQRQGAGTTEAFF. The V and J genes are TRBV20-1 and TRBJ1-1; 10 bases agree with TRBD1. The CDR3 is made up of 15 amino acids. Trimming cost V 6 bases and J 4 bases; bases outside gene matches: 11. Germline-derived CDR1 and CDR2 are DFQATT and SNEGSKA (reference sequence).